Listed here are 29 T cell receptor beta chains from one sample, sequenced in a study of shared clonotypes between healthy human individuals. Produced via immunoSEQ multiplex PCR; TCRdb's table is partial and in-frame only. The data contain over a million clones, about 75% of them singletons. The sample comprised memory CD4+ T cells sorted from blood. Subset meaning: CD45RA-negative fraction. These receptors were taken from a man aged 18 to 29 in good health.

The rearrangement joins TRBV6-1 to TRBJ1-4; D uncertain. This CDR3 region has 13 residues. Germline V lookup: CDR1 MNHNS, CDR2 SASEGT. Trimming left V 1 base short and J 6 bases short, with 6 bases between. CDR3 region: CASSEVFDEKLFF. The CDR3 DNA reads as TGTGCCAGCAGTGAAGTATTTGATGAAAAACTGTTTTTT.

On this clone itself: At the DNA level, this CDR3 is encoded by other sequences in the same sample as well. This sequence joins TRBV6-5 and TRBJ1-1; unclear D gene. Per the germline V gene, CDR1 is MNHEY and CDR2 is SVGAGI. Trimming left V 2 bases short and J 8 bases short, with 6 bases between. This CDR3 has 11 residues. The CDR3 region has the DNA TGTGCCAGCAGTTACGTCGGGGAAGCTTTCTTT. Translated, it gives CASSYVGEAFF.

The V gene is TRBV7-9, the J gene TRBJ2-3; 8 bases map to TRBD2. The CDR3 has 14 amino acids. Trimming cost V 3 bases and J 4 bases; bases outside gene matches: 3. Germline CDR1 SEHNR, CDR2 FQNEAQ (reference sequence). CDR3 in amino acids: CASSFASGSDTQYF. Written as DNA, the CDR3 is TGTGCCAGCAGCTTCGCTAGCGGGTCAGATACGCAGTATTTT.

The V gene is TRBV11-2, the J gene TRBJ2-1; D may be TRBD1 or TRBD2 (5 bases each). V was pared by 0 bases and J by 5 bases, with 23 bases between. Germline lookup yields CDR1 SGHAT and CDR2 FQNNGV. This CDR3 spans 19 amino acids. The CDR3 bases are TGTGCCAGCAGCTTAGATGGGTATGGGACGACCGGGCCCAACAATGAGCAGTTCTTC. Amino acids: CASSLDGYGTTGPNNEQFF.

This clone was seen ten or more times. Different DNA sequences within this sample yield the same CDR3. This chain joins TRBV7-2 and TRBJ2-5; TRBD1 is a possible D gene (6 bases). CDR3 length: 15 amino acids. Germline V CDR1 and CDR2: SGHTA, FQGNSA. V was clipped by 1 base and J by 6 bases, with 15 bases between them. CDR3 in amino acids: CASSLEQGSVKTQYF. CDR3 bases: TGTGCCAGCAGCTTAGAACAGGGATCTGTAAAGACCCAGTACTTC.

The chain has TRBV7-9 and TRBJ2-1; tentatively, D is TRBD2 (6 bases). V was shortened by 1 base and J by 13 bases, with 14 bases between the two germline ends. The CDR3 extends over 13 amino acids. Germline V gene lookup returns CDR1 SEHNR and CDR2 FQNEAQ (reference sequence). Here the CDR3 reads CASSLGDASAQFF. In DNA, the CDR3 is TGTGCCAGCAGCTTAGGGGACGCTAGCGCCCAGTTCTTC.

This chain joins TRBV5-1 and TRBJ2-1; 8 bases are a match to TRBD1. From germline, CDR1 is SGHRS and CDR2 YFSETQ. This CDR3 is 15 amino acids long. Trimming at V came to 5 bases and at J to 4 bases, leaving 8 bases not matched to a gene. Here the CDR3 reads CASRGGTGVYNEQFF. CDR3 coding DNA: TGCGCCAGCAGGGGTGGGACAGGAGTTTACAATGAGCAGTTCTTC.

The chain has TRBV18 and TRBJ2-4, with D possibly TRBD1 on 6 matching bases. Trimming took off 1 base at V and 6 bases at J, with 10 bases between the two ends. CDR1 and CDR2 (germline): KGHSH, LQKENI. The CDR3 length is 14 residues. The CDR3 region has the DNA TGTGCCAGCTCACCACAGGGGGTCTCAAACATTCAGTACTTC. As protein: CASSPQGVSNIQYF.

Many counts were recorded for this clone. V is TRBV4-1 and J is TRBJ1-5; D is unclear. The germline V gene has CDR1 MGHRA and CDR2 YSYEKL. V was trimmed by 1 base and J by 3 bases, leaving 7 bases between them. The length of the CDR3 is 14 residues. CDR3: CASSQGQDNQPQHF. CDR3 in DNA: TGCGCCAGCAGCCAAGGGCAGGACAATCAGCCCCAGCATTTT.

V gene TRBV10-3 combines with J gene TRBJ2-7; no clear D. With 3 bases removed from V and 3 bases from J, the gap between germline ends came to 3 bases. The CDR3 has 11 residues. CDR1 is ENHRY and CDR2 is SYGVKD in the germline V gene. The CDR3 nucleotides read TGTGCCATCAGTGACAACTACGAGCAGTACTTC. Its protein is CAISDNYEQYF.

The chain carries TRBV9 and TRBJ2-1; 8 bases line up with TRBD1. Germline V gene data show CDR1 as SGDLS and CDR2 as YYNGEE. Trimming cost V 2 bases and J 5 bases; bases outside gene matches: 6. The CDR3 loop spans 15 amino acids. The CDR3: CASSVSGQVHNEQFF. The CDR3 bases are TGTGCCAGCAGCGTGTCGGGACAGGTTCACAATGAGCAGTTCTTC. Based on the CDR3 plus reference TRBV9 and TRBJ2-1, the full variable domain is DSGVTQTPKHLITATGQRVTLRCSPRSGDLSVYWYQQSLDQGLQFLIQYYNGEERAKGNILERFSAQQFPDLHSELNLSSLELGDSALYFCASSVSGQVHNEQFFGPGTRLTVL.

The gene calls are TRBV5-4 and TRBJ1-1, with D possibly being TRBD1 (5 bases). CDR3 size: 15 residues. CDR1 SGHNT and CDR2 YYREEE come from the germline V gene (reference sequence). V was trimmed by 1 base and J by 4 bases, leaving 14 bases between them. The CDR3 is CASSLPVARGTEAFF. Here the CDR3 DNA reads TGTGCCAGCAGCTTGCCGGTGGCAAGGGGCACTGAAGCTTTCTTT.

The chain uses TRBV19 and TRBJ1-5; D is unresolved. The germline V gene has CDR1 LNHDA and CDR2 SQIVND (reference sequence). V lost 5 bases to trimming and J lost 6 bases, with 17 bases between them. This CDR3 has 15 amino acids. DNA for the CDR3: TGTGCCAGTAGTCCAACGTATATTTCGGGTCAGCCCCAGCATTTT. The encoded protein is CASSPTYISGQPQHF. Full variable domain (outside the CDR3, taken from reference TRBV19 and TRBJ1-5): DGGITQSPKYLFRKEGQNVTLSCEQNLNHDAMYWYRQDPGQGLRLIYYSQIVNDFQKGDIAEGYSVSREKKESFPLTVTSAQKNPTAFYLCASSPTYISGQPQHFGDGTRLSIL.

This chain links TRBV7-2 with TRBJ2-5, with a weak D call TRBD1 (6 bases). V shed 5 bases and J shed 0 bases, with 13 bases lying between them. CDR3 size: 15 residues. Germline V gene lookup returns CDR1 SGHTA and CDR2 FQGNSA. CDR3 loop: CASSMRGSYQETQYF. The CDR3 DNA is TGTGCCAGCAGCATGAGGGGGTCCTACCAAGAGACCCAGTACTTC.

V and J are TRBV6-1 and TRBJ2-7, with D maybe TRBD1 (5 bases). The CDR3 consists of 14 residues. CDR1 is MNHNS and CDR2 is SASEGT in the germline V gene. V dropped 2 bases and J dropped 1 base, with 9 bases sitting between them. The CDR3 sequence: CASSEPDSSYEQYF. The CDR3, as DNA: TGTGCCAGCAGTGAACCCGACAGTTCCTACGAGCAGTACTTC.

V gene TRBV30 combines with J gene TRBJ1-1, with 7 bases identical to TRBD1. With V trimmed by 5 bases and J by 7 bases, 16 bases remained unmatched. Germline loops: CDR1 GTSNPN, CDR2 SVGIG (reference sequence). CDR3 length: 15 amino acids. The CDR3 nucleotides are TGTGCCTGGGCCAGGGGGGCGACCTGGTTTAGTGAAGCTTTCTTT. Its protein is CAWARGATWFSEAFF.

This sequence joins TRBV7-6 and TRBJ2-7, with D perhaps being TRBD1 or TRBD2 (5 bases each). Deletions cut 1 base from V and 1 base from J, with 17 bases between. The CDR3 has 17 amino acids. From germline, CDR1 is SGHVS and CDR2 FNYEAQ. CDR3 amino acids: CASSLDASGTVSYEQYF. CDR3 DNA sequence: TGTGCCAGCAGCTTAGATGCCAGTGGGACCGTTTCCTACGAGCAGTACTTC. The full variable domain, with the rest looked up from reference TRBV7-6 and TRBJ2-7, is GAGVSQSPRYKVTKRGQDVALRCDPISGHVSLYWYRQALGQGPEFLTYFNYEAQQDKSGLPNDRFSAERPEGSISTLTIQRTEQRDSAMYRCASSLDASGTVSYEQYFGPGTRLTVT.

This chain uses TRBV10-3 with TRBJ2-5; the D gene is possibly TRBD2 (5 bases). The CDR3 spans 13 residues. Between the trimmed V and J ends, which lost 3 bases and 5 bases, there was a span of 10 bases. In germline, CDR1 is ENHRY, CDR2 SYGVKD. The CDR3 sequence: CAISDNRGETQYF. CDR3 nucleotide sequence: TGTGCCATCAGTGATAACAGAGGGGAGACCCAGTACTTC.

The V and J genes are TRBV7-2 and TRBJ2-3; 13 bases are shared with TRBD2. J was trimmed by 4 bases and V by 5 bases; bases with no gene match: 6. The CDR3 is 16 residues long. Germline-derived CDR1 and CDR2 are SGHTA and FQGNSA. CDR3 DNA sequence: TGTGCCAGCAGCCCCCGGACTAGCGGGGGACCAGATACGCAGTATTTT. Residues: CASSPRTSGGPDTQYF.

With respect to this clone: A far larger clone is only one base removed, so a read error is likely. Other nucleotide sequences from this sample produce the same CDR3. The chain couples TRBV7-8 to TRBJ1-6; D unresolved. The CDR3 length is 16 residues. The V and J ends lost 6 bases and 13 bases respectively, with 25 bases between them. CDR1 and CDR2 from the germline V gene are SGHVS and FQNEAQ. The CDR3 nucleotides are TGTGCCAGCAGGGCGAATAGGACCCGTCGGAGCTCGCCCCTCCACTTT. It translates to CASRANRTRRSSPLHF.

This clone has a handful of counts. The gene calls are TRBV19 and TRBJ1-5; D perhaps matches TRBD1 (5 bases). Trimming took off 8 bases at V and 5 bases at J, with 16 bases between the two ends. This CDR3 contains 14 residues. Germline loops: CDR1 LNHDA, CDR2 SQIVND (reference sequence). CDR3 region: CASDLEGQYQPQHF. The CDR3, as DNA: TGTGCCAGTGACCTTGAGGGGCAGTATCAGCCCCAGCATTTT.

The V call is TRBV10-3, the J call TRBJ1-2, with a weak D call TRBD1 (6 bases). This CDR3 is 13 amino acids long. V dropped 7 bases and J dropped 2 bases, with 11 bases sitting between them. The germline gives CDR1 ENHRY, CDR2 SYGVKD. The CDR3 nucleotides are TGTGCCATCACCGAAGACAGGAACTATGGCTACACCTTC. It yields the protein CAITEDRNYGYTF.

A single count supports this clone. The chain has TRBV6-5 and TRBJ1-2, with 7 positions matching TRBD1. CDR3 size: 14 residues. V was pared by 5 bases and J by 0 bases, with 3 bases of the junction left unmatched. CDR1 is MNHEY and CDR2 is SVGAGI in the germline V gene. DNA for the CDR3: TGTGCCAGCAGTCGGGACAGAACTAACTATGGCTACACCTTC. Its protein product is CASSRDRTNYGYTF.

This clone is a singleton in its sample. V and J are TRBV5-6 and TRBJ2-7; possibly TRBD1 for D (5 bases). The CDR3 contains 16 residues. Germline V lookup: CDR1 SGHDT, CDR2 YYEEEE. V was pared by 5 bases and J by 1 base, with 19 bases between. The CDR3 here is CASSTWGSLSSYEQYF. In DNA form, the CDR3 reads TGTGCCAGCAGTACCTGGGGCAGCCTATCGTCCTACGAGCAGTACTTC.

The chain uses TRBV6-1 and TRBJ2-3; TRBD2 aligns across 8 bases. This CDR3 spans 14 amino acids. The germline V gene encodes CDR1 MNHNS and CDR2 SASEGT. Unmatched junction bases numbered 4, after V lost 4 bases and J lost 4 bases. The CDR3 DNA reads as TGTGCCAGCAGTGTGACTAGCGTCTCAGATACGCAGTATTTT. Translated, it gives CASSVTSVSDTQYF.

The sample holds a few counts of this clone. The chain recombines TRBV4-1 with TRBJ1-4; D remains unclear. The V gene lost 5 bases and the J gene lost 8 bases, with 12 bases spanning the gap. The germline gives CDR1 MGHRA, CDR2 YSYEKL. CDR3 length equals 13 residues. CDR3 nucleotide sequence: TGCGCCAGCAGCGCAACCGACTGGGAAAAACTGTTTTTT. Translated, it gives CASSATDWEKLFF.

The sample holds a few counts of this clone. The rearrangement uses TRBV5-5 and TRBJ1-1; D unclear. This CDR3 has 13 residues. The V gene's germline CDR1 is SGHKS and CDR2 YYEKEE (reference sequence). Trimming removed 2 bases at V and 1 base at J, with 6 bases between. DNA of the CDR3: TGTGCCAGCAGCTTTTGGGGGAACACTGAAGCTTTCTTT. Its protein product is CASSFWGNTEAFF. The variable domain in full, completed from reference TRBV5-5 and TRBJ1-1, reads DAGVTQSPTHLIKTRGQQVTLRCSPISGHKSVSWYQQVLGQGPQFIFQYYEKEERGRGNFPDRFSARQFPNYSSELNVNALLLGDSALYLCASSFWGNTEAFFGQGTRLTVV.

This clone was detected many times. This rearrangement joins TRBV21-1 to TRBJ2-7; no check of the table's D call, TRBD1, against the DNA was made. TRBV21-1 is annotated as a pseudogene. CDR3 length: 16 residues. CDR3 sequence: CASSIEPGQGLYEQYF. The CDR3 DNA reads TGTGCCAGCAGCATCGAACCGGGACAGGGGCTCTACGAGCAGTACTTC.

This clone appeared a few times. The same CDR3 is also encoded by other DNA sequences in this sample. V is TRBV6-1 and J is TRBJ2-6; D call uncertain. The germline V gene encodes CDR1 MNHNS and CDR2 SASEGT. This CDR3 is built from 15 residues. V was cut by 4 bases and J by 0 bases, with 7 bases left in between. The CDR3 DNA reads TGTGCCAGCAGTGCGACGTCCTCTGGGGCCAACGTCCTGACTTTC. It encodes CASSATSSGANVLTF.